This TCR beta chain came from a study of Ad26.COV2.S vaccination and SARS-CoV-2 variants. Whole-study context: A COV1001 Ad26.COV2.S trial-arm participant provided the sample.

As regards this clone: Its antigen remains unknown.

Treatment described: around 19 received Ad26.COV2.S at low or high dose, single or two shots; 5 received placebo; per-sample allocation not given. Each sample was drawn 63 days after the first injection (of vaccine or placebo). A Boston donor was an adult aged 18-55 years. The J segment lost 0 bases and the V segment lost 2 bases, leaving 9 bases of the junction unmatched. The CDR3 is 19 amino acids. Germline-derived CDR1 and CDR2 are MNHEY and SVGEGT. Assay: immunoSEQ multiplex PCR; the TCRdb copy retains only in-frame clones and omits some. Altogether about 350,000 clones are present, about 89% being singletons, with the ten largest covering around 4.5%. Study observations and caveats: Higher spike-specific TCR breadth was found in vaccine recipients than in placebo recipients.

This chain joins TRBV6-2 or TRBV6-3 and TRBJ1-5; 11 bases agree with TRBD1. The material was peripheral blood, obtained in a trial of Ad26.COV2.S vaccine versus placebo. This clonotype was obtained from a person between 18 and 60 years old who received the Ad26.COV2.S COVID-19 vaccine or a placebo. The CDR3 reads CASSYDGTGGFNSNQPQHF. CDR3 nucleotide sequence: TGTGCCAGCAGTTACGATGGGACAGGGGGTTTTAATAGCAATCAGCCCCAGCATTTT.